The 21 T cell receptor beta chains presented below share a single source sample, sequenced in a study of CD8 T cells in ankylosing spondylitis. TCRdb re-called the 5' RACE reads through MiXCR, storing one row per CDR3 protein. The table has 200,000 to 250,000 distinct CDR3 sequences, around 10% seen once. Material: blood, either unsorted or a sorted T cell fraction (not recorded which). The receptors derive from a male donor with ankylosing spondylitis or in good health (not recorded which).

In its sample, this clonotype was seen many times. CDR3 bases: TGCGCCAGCAGCTCGAATCTAGCGGGAGATGGCACAGATACGCAGTATTTT. This sequence encodes CASSSNLAGDGTDTQYF. This chain joins TRBV5-1 and TRBJ2-3; 10 bases are shared with TRBD2. The CDR3 totals 17 residues. Germline values: CDR1 SGHRS, CDR2 YFSETQ. Trimming cost V 3 bases and J 1 base; bases outside gene matches: 8.

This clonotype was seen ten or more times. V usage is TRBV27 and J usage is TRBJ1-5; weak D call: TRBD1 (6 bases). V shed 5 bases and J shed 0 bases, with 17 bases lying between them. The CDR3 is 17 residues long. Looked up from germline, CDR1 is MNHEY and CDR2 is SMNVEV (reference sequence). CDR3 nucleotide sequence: TGTGCCAGCAGTGCCAGCTTCACAGGGTATAGCAATCAGCCCCAGCATTTT. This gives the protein CASSASFTGYSNQPQHF.

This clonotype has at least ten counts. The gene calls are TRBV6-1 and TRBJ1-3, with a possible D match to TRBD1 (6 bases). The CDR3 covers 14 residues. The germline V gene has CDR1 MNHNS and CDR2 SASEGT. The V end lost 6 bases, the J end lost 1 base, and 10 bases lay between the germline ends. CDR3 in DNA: TGTGCCAGCAGCCCAGACAGGTCTGGAAACACCATATATTTT. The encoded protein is CASSPDRSGNTIYF.

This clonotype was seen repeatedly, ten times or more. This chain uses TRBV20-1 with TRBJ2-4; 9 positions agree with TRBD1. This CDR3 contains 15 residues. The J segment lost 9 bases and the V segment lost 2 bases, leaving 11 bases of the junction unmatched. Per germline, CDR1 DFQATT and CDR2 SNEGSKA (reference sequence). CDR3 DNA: TGCAGTGCTAGAACTACCGGGACAGGGTATGGCATTCAGTACTTC. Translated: CSARTTGTGYGIQYF.

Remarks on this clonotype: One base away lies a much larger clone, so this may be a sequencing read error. CDR3 coding DNA: TGCGTCAGCAGCCAAGTGTTTGGAGATATGAACACTGAAGCTTTCTTT. Amino acids: CVSSQVFGDMNTEAFF. The gene calls are TRBV4-1 and TRBJ1-1; D remains unclear. The CDR3 runs to 16 residues. Germline V gene sequence: CDR1 MGHRA, CDR2 YSYEKL.

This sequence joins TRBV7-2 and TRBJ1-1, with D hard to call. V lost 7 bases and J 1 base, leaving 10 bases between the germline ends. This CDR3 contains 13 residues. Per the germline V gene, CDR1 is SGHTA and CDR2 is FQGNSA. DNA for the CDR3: TGTGCCAGCACCCTCCACAGGAACACTGAAGCTTTCTTT. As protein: CASTLHRNTEAFF.

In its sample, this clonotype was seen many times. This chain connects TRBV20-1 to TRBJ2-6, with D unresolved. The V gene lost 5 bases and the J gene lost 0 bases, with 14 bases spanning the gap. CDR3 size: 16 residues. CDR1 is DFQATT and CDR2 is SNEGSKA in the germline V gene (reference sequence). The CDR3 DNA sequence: TGCAGTGCTTGGGTAGGAAAAAGCTCTGGGGCCAACGTCCTGACTTTC. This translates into CSAWVGKSSGANVLTF.

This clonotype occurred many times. In nucleotides, the CDR3 is TGCGCCAGCAGCTTGCATCCGAACACCGGGGAGCTGTTTTTT. Protein product: CASSLHPNTGELFF. This chain links TRBV5-1 with TRBJ2-2, with no clear D. The CDR3 consists of 14 residues. The germline V gene encodes CDR1 SGHRS and CDR2 YFSETQ. V lost 1 base to trimming and J lost 0 bases, with 4 bases between them.

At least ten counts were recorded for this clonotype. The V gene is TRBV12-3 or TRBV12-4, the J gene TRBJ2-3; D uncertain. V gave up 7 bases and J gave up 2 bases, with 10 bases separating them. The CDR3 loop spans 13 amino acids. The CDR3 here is CASKFQSTDTQYF. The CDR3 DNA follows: TGTGCCAGCAAATTCCAATCCACAGATACGCAGTATTTT.

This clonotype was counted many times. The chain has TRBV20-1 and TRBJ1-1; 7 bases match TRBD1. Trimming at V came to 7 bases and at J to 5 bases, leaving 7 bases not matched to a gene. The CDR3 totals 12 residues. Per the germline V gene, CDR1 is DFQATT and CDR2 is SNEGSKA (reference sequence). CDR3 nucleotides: TGCAGTGTCGAGACAGGGAAGACTGAAGCTTTCTTT. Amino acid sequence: CSVETGKTEAFF.

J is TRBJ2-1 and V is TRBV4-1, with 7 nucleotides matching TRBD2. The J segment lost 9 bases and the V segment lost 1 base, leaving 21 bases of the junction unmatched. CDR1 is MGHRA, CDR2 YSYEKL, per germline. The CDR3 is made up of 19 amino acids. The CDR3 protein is CASSQVIMASGARVGEQFF. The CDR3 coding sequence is TGCGCCAGCAGCCAAGTAATCATGGCTAGCGGAGCGCGGGTGGGTGAGCAGTTCTTC.

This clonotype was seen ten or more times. The DNA for the CDR3 is TGTGCCAGCAGTTTACTGGAGGAGCAGTTCTTC. Residues: CASSLLEEQFF. This sequence joins TRBV12-3 or TRBV12-4 and TRBJ2-1; no reliable D call. This CDR3 is 11 amino acids long. V was shortened by 2 bases and J by 10 bases, with 6 bases between the two germline ends.

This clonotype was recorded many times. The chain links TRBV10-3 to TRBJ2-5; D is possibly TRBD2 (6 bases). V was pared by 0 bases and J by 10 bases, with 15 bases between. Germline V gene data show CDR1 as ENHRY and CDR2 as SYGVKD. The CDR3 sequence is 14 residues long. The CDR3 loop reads CAISESPTPGVQYF. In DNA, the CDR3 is TGTGCCATCAGTGAGTCCCCCACGCCGGGGGTCCAGTACTTC.

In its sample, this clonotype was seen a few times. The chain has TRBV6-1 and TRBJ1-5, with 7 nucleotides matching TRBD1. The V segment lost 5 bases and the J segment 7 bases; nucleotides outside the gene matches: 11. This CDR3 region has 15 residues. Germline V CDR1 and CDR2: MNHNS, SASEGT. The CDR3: CASSSTGQRNQPQHF. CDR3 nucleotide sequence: TGTGCCAGCAGTAGCACGGGACAGAGGAACCAGCCCCAGCATTTT.

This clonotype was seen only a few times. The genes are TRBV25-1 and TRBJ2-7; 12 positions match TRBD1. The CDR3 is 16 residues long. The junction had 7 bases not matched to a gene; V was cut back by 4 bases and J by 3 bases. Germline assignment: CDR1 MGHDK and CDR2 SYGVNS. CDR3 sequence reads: CASSGEGQGANYEQYF. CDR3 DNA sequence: TGTGCCAGCAGTGGAGAGGGACAGGGGGCGAACTACGAGCAGTACTTC.

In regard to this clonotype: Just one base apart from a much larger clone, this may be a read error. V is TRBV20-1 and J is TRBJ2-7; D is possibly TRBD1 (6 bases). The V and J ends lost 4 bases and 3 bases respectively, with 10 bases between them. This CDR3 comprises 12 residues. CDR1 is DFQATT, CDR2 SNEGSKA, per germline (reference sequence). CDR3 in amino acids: CSAIPGDYEQYF. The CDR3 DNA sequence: TGCAGTGCTATCCCAGGGGACTACGAGCAGTACTTC.

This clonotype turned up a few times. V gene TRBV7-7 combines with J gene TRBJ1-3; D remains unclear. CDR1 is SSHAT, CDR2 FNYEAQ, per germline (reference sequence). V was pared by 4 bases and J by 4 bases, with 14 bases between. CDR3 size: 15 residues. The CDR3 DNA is TGTGCCAGCAGCTCTGAGGCGGGAATCGGAAACACCATATATTTT. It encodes CASSSEAGIGNTIYF.

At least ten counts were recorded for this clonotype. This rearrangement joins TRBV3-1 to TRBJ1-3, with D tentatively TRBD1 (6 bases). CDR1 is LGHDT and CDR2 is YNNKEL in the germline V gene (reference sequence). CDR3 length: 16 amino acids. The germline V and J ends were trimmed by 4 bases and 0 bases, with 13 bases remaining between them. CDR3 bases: TGTGCCAGCAGCCGGGCGGGGGGACACTCTGGAAACACCATATATTTT. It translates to CASSRAGGHSGNTIYF.

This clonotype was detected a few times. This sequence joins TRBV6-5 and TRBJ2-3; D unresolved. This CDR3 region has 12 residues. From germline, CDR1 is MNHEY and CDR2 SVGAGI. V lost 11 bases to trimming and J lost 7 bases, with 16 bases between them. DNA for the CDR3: TGTGCCTCCGGTCCAGCTTGGAATACGCAGTATTTT. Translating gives CASGPAWNTQYF.

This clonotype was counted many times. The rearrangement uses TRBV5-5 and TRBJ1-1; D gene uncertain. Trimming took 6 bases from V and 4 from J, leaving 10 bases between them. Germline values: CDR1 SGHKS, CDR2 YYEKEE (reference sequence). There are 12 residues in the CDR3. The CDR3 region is CASKVLGTEAFF. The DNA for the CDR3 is TGTGCCAGCAAGGTTCTGGGCACTGAAGCTTTCTTT.

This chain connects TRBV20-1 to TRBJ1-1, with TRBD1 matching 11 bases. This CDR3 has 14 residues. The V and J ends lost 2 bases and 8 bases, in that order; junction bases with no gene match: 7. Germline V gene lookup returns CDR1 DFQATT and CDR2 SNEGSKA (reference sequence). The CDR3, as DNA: TGCAGTGCTAGAAGGACAGGGGGCGAAGGAGAAGCTTTCTTT. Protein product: CSARRTGGEGEAFF.